This TCR beta chain originates from a study of blood T cell repertoires in COVID-19 (dated by TCRdb to 2018 to 2020). For the study in its entirety: Collaborator samples came from the United States, Italy and Spain and covered acute and convalescent phases of COVID-19. The material from the prospective study consisted of cDNA or gDNA derived from T cells, B-cell-depleted T cells, or PBMCs. Subjects who had been exposed to COVID-19, were actively infected with it, or had recovered from it provided the deeply sampled blood TCRbeta repertoires that made up the dataset. The repertoires were released in a freely available public database meant as a resource for research on the immune response to SARS-CoV-2. The samples were drawn from two sources: the first 160 participants of the ongoing ImmuneRACE study, and some 1,300 subjects contributed by 6 global collaborators. The sample metadata nearly always contained a de-identified subject ID, COVID-19 status, age in years and sex. Where HLA class I and class II types were available, the types were taken from metadata supplied by the sample provider, not from assay-based typing. Overall study results and their limits: The quantity of clinical and demographic metadata differed by source and by participant and was supplied without curation.

CDR1 and CDR2 are read off the germline V gene as MNHNS and SASEGT. Trimming costs V 3 bases and J 1 base, and their ends lie 11 bases apart. There are 15 amino acids in the CDR3, from cysteine to phenylalanine inclusive. The kept DNA is CDR3 alone, 45 bases in frame from the first base. TCRbeta CDR3 regions were amplified from genomic DNA by means of the immunoSEQ Assay, a bias-controlled multiplex PCR. On the authors' methods: The number of nucleated cells in each sample was estimated by amplification of reference gene primers within the assay. Sequence reads were collapsed and filtered to measure the absolute abundance of every unique TCRbeta CDR3 rearrangement. Productive Simpson clonality was computed per sample as the square root of Simpson's diversity index over productive rearrangements. The immuneACCESS repertoire file appears here via TCRdb, limited to in-frame rearrangements. These files lack a portion of the clones; in checked studies, under half of the deficit traces to unresolved V genes, and the cause of the others is not known. The V and J calls and clone size come from that table; D and trimming were worked out from the DNA. This sample holds more than 95,000 clones; around 90% were observed only once. 3.5% of the sample goes to the ten largest clones.

As regards this clone: No antigen is known for it. No quality values exist for individual bases; no much larger clone is one base distant.

Each collaborating institution followed its own protocols to collect whole blood in K2EDTA tubes. Collaborator samples were shipped for TCRbeta analysis as frozen whole blood, isolated PBMCs, or DNA extracted from either sample type. The chain is encoded by TRBV6-1 joined to TRBJ2-3, with TRBD1 tentatively as D gene (6 bases match). The sample comprised peripheral blood. This TCR was recovered from a human donor in a cohort sampled during active COVID-19. CDR3 protein: CASSEWTDRTDTQYF. The base sequence is TGTGCCAGCAGTGAGTGGACAGATCGCACAGATACGCAGTATTTT.